This paragraph covers one TCR beta chain sequence. This entry comes from a study of blood T cell repertoires in COVID-19. Across the whole study: Samples of COVID-19 (acute and convalescent) were obtained from the United States, Italy and Spain. Sources were T cells, B-cell-depleted T cells, or PBMCs; the material itself was cDNA or gDNA.

The method was immunoSEQ multiplex PCR; TCRdb's version includes in-frame clones alone and lacks a portion of them. The profile shows around 86,000 clones, roughly 84% of them singletons. This CDR3 is built from 16 residues. Germline V gene lookup returns CDR1 SGHNT and CDR2 YYREEE (reference sequence). J lost 0 bases, V lost 3 bases, and 3 bases had no gene match. The source material was peripheral blood. This clonotype was sampled from a woman older than 75 with acute or convalescent COVID-19. This rearrangement joins TRBV5-4 to TRBJ2-2; 9 nucleotides line up with TRBD2. CDR3 nucleotides: TGTGCCAGCAGCTCGGGACTAGCTGCGAACACCGGGGAGCTGTTTTTT. Translation: CASSSGLAANTGELFF.